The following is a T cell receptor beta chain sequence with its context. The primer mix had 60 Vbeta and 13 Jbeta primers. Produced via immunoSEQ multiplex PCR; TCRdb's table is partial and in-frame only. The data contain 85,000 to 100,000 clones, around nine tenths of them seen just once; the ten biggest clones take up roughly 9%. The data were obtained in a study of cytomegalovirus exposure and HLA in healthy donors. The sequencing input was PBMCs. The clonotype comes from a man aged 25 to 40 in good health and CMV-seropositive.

CDR3 sequence: CASTDYNADTF. CDR3 DNA: TGTGCCAGCACCGACTACAACGCCGACACCTTC. The chain uses TRBV2 and TRBJ1-2, with D unclear. CDR3 length equals 11 residues. V was trimmed by 7 bases and J by 12 bases, leaving 15 bases between them. The germline CDR1 and CDR2 sequences are SNHLY and FYNNEI.